Listed below are T cell receptor beta chains from one sample, sequenced in a study of Graves' ophthalmopathy and Graves' hyperthyroidism. TCRdb passed the multiplex PCR reads through MiXCR, listing each CDR3 protein once. This sample carries 500,000 to 700,000 distinct CDR3 sequences, about a fifth of them seen once, and the ten largest clones take approximately 7.7%. What was sequenced was peripheral blood. Every receptor here comes from a woman younger than 30 with stable Graves' hyperthyroidism. Some clones in this sample may be carry-over from other donors' samples. Both conserved end residues are part of each CDR3. D genes are given only for firm matches. For some rows the clone size is stated as once, few or many, or as a class when expanded; others skip it.

>TRBJ1-1|NA|NA|TRBV4-1
TGCGCCAGCAGCCGACTTGGTGGGGGTCGGACTGAAGCTTTCTTT
CASSRLGGGRTEAFF
>TRBJ2-1|NA|NA|TRBV2
TGTGCCAGCGTGAGCACACTTAGCTCCTACAATGAGCAGTTCTTC
CASVSTLSSYNEQFF
>TRBJ1-5|TRBD1|many|TRBV19
TGTGCCAGTAGTCAGACAGGGGCTGTCAATCAGCCCCAGCATTTT
CASSQTGAVNQPQHF
>TRBJ2-2|NA|few|TRBV28
TGTGCCAGCAGTCTCCCCCCCGAGGGGGCGGGGGACACCGGGGAGCTGTTTTTT
CASSLPPEGAGDTGELFF
>TRBJ2-2|TRBD1|NA|TRBV6-1
TGTGCCAGCAGTGAATTATGGGGCAGGGGGAGCACCGGGGAGCTGTTTTTT
CASSELWGRGSTGELFF
>TRBJ1-1|NA|many|TRBV6-2/TRBV6-3
TGTGCCAGCCGACAGAGATTGAACACTGAAGCTTTCTTT
CASRQRLNTEAFF
>TRBJ2-7|NA|NA|TRBV2
TGTGCCAGCAGCGCGATAACCGGGAGATACGAGCAGTACTTC
CASSAITGRYEQYF
>TRBJ2-2|TRBD2|many|TRBV2
TGTGCCAGCAGTGGATTGGGGACTACAAACACCGGGGAGCTGTTTTTT
CASSGLGTTNTGELFF
>TRBJ2-7|TRBD2|many|TRBV6-5
TGTGCCACCACCGGGGGGGTCTCCTACGAGCAGTACTTC
CATTGGVSYEQYF
>TRBJ1-1|TRBD1|many|TRBV12-3/TRBV12-4
TGTACCAGCAGTCGGGACAGGGGATCAGGCACTGAAGCTTTCTTT
CTSSRDRGSGTEAFF
>TRBJ2-1|TRBD2|NA|TRBV28
TGTGCCAGCAGTTCCACCATTCACGGGGGACTAGCCTTCTACAATGAGCAGTTCTTC
CASSSTIHGGLAFYNEQFF
>TRBJ1-5|TRBD1|many|TRBV7-2
TGTGCCAGCAGCCCAGGGACAGGGAGTGTTCAGCCCCAGCATTTT
CASSPGTGSVQPQHF
>TRBJ2-5|TRBD2|many|TRBV19
TGTGCCAGTACGGTGGCTAGCGGGAGGTGGGAGACCCAGTACTTC
CASTVASGRWETQYF
>TRBJ1-2|NA|NA|TRBV30
TGTGCCTGGAGTGAAACAACTTTCTATGGCTACACCTTC
CAWSETTFYGYTF
>TRBJ1-2|NA|many|TRBV4-1
TGCGCCAGCAGCCAAGCAGAGGGGGACTATGGCTACACCTTC
CASSQAEGDYGYTF
>TRBJ2-7|TRBD1|many|TRBV20-1
TGCAGTGCTAGTAGGACAGGGGTTAACGAGCAGTACTTC
CSASRTGVNEQYF
>TRBJ2-5|TRBD2|many|TRBV7-2
TGTGCCAGCAGCTCCCAACTAGCGGGGGGGCGAGAGACCCAGTACTTC
CASSSQLAGGRETQYF
>TRBJ2-2|NA|few|TRBV4-2
TGTGCCAGCAGCCCCATTCTGGGAACCGGGGAGCTGTTTTTT
CASSPILGTGELFF
>TRBJ2-7|NA|many|TRBV20-1
TGCAGTGCTGCCTGGGACAACTCCTACGAGCAGTACTTC
CSAAWDNSYEQYF
>TRBJ2-2|TRBD1|many|TRBV12-3/TRBV12-4
TGTGCCAGCAGCCCTGACAGGGGGCTCACCGGGGAGCTGTTTTTT
CASSPDRGLTGELFF
>TRBJ2-5|TRBD2|many|TRBV20-1
TGCAGTGCTAGACTTTCGCCTCTAGCGGGGGGCCGGGGAGAGACCCAGTACTTC
CSARLSPLAGGRGETQYF
>TRBJ2-5|NA|many|TRBV2
TGTGCCAGCACTACAGGTCATCAAGAGACCCAGTACTTC
CASTTGHQETQYF
>TRBJ2-7|NA|NA|TRBV29-1
TGCAGCGTTGTCGACACCGAGCAGTACTTC
CSVVDTEQYF
>TRBJ1-1|NA|many|TRBV19
TGTGCCAGTAGTGCCTCTATTGAAGCTTTCTTT
CASSASIEAFF
>TRBJ2-7|TRBD1|many|TRBV11-2
TGTGCCAGCAGCTCGGGACAGGGCTACTACGAGCAGTACTTC
CASSSGQGYYEQYF
>TRBJ1-1|TRBD1|NA|TRBV30
TGTGCCTGGGGACAGGGTGGGAGCACTGAAGCTTTCTTT
CAWGQGGSTEAFF
>TRBJ2-5|NA|NA|TRBV6-1
TGTGCCAGGGAGACAGAAGAGACCCAGTACTTC
CARETEETQYF
>TRBJ1-2|TRBD1|NA|TRBV3-1
TGTGCCAGCAGCCAAGTTAAGGGGGCCGGCTACACCTTC
CASSQVKGAGYTF
>TRBJ2-7|NA|NA|TRBV28
TGTGCCAGCAAGGACCGTCTCTACGAGCAGTACTTC
CASKDRLYEQYF
>TRBJ2-5|TRBD2|NA|TRBV10-2
TGCGCCAGCAGAAGGAGGAGCGGGGGGAACCAAGAGACCCAGTACTTC
CASRRRSGGNQETQYF
>TRBJ2-7|TRBD1|NA|TRBV29-1
TGCAGCGTTGAAAAGGGGGCACCCTACGAGCAGTACTTC
CSVEKGAPYEQYF
>TRBJ2-7|TRBD1|many|TRBV4-1
TGCGCCAGCAGCCTAAAGGGACAGCGGCCGCCCTACGAGCAGTACTTC
CASSLKGQRPPYEQYF
>TRBJ1-5|NA|many|TRBV2
TGTGCCAGCAGTGAAGGTAGAGGGTGGAATCAGCCCCAGCATTTT
CASSEGRGWNQPQHF
>TRBJ1-5|NA|NA|TRBV27
TGTGCCAGCAGAACCAGCGAGTATAGCAATCAGCCCCAGCATTTT
CASRTSEYSNQPQHF
>TRBJ2-7|TRBD2|NA|TRBV20-1
TGCAGTGCTAGAGTTTCTAGCGGGAGGGCCGTCCACGAGCAGTACTTC
CSARVSSGRAVHEQYF
>TRBJ2-7|NA|many|TRBV12-3/TRBV12-4
TGTGCCAGCAGTTTGGGCAGGGGTCAGAGCTCCTACGAGCAGTACTTC
CASSLGRGQSSYEQYF